A selection of T cell receptor beta chains follows, all from one sample in a study of cytomegalovirus exposure and HLA in healthy donors. Profiling relied on immunoSEQ multiplex PCR, and the TCRdb table lists in-frame clones only, not all of them. The sample lists under 200,000 clones, roughly 80% occurring once. Sequencing was carried out using PBMCs. Receptors were obtained from a human donor in good health. Each CDR3 is given with its conserved first and last residue. The order of the fields is clone size, V gene, D gene, CDR3 length, J gene, CDR3 protein, CDR3 DNA. D genes are given only for firm matches. Size is omitted from some rows. Given values are once, few, many or a class for expanded clones.

few	TRBV28	TRBD1	15	TRBJ2-7	CATRSPGQSTYEQYF	TGTGCCACTAGATCCCCGGGACAGAGCACCTACGAGCAGTACTTC
-	TRBV10-1	TRBD2	18	TRBJ2-1	CASRLPAGTSGVWDEQFF	TGCGCCAGCAGACTCCCCGCGGGCACTAGCGGGGTGTGGGATGAGCAGTTCTTC
-	TRBV4-3	TRBD2	15	TRBJ2-7	CASSQTSGGYYEQYF	TGCGCCAGCAGCCAGACTAGCGGGGGGTACTACGAGCAGTACTTC
-	TRBV5-1	-	15	TRBJ1-1	CASSLGQVMNTEAFF	TGCGCCAGCAGCTTGGGTCAGGTTATGAACACTGAAGCTTTCTTT
-	TRBV18	-	12	TRBJ2-7	CASSLDNYEQYF	TGTGCCAGCTCACTCGACAACTACGAGCAGTACTTC
-	TRBV5-6	TRBD1	15	TRBJ2-2	CASSPRQGATGELFF	TGTGCCAGCAGCCCCCGACAGGGGGCTACCGGGGAGCTGTTTTTT
few	TRBV10-3	-	15	TRBJ1-5	CAISDQGGSNQPQHF	TGTGCCATCAGTGACCAGGGCGGTAGCAATCAGCCCCAGCATTTT
few	TRBV7-9	-	15	TRBJ1-6	CASSLGIGGGSPLHF	TGTGCCAGCAGCTTGGGTATTGGAGGTGGTTCACCCCTCCACTTT
-	TRBV29-1	-	14	TRBJ1-4	CSAQTGSTNEKLFF	TGCAGCGCCCAAACCGGGTCAACTAATGAAAAACTGTTTTTT
once	TRBV28	TRBD2	15	TRBJ2-1	CASSLISGGPPEQFF	TGTGCCAGCAGTTTGATTAGCGGGGGACCACCTGAGCAGTTCTTC
-	TRBV4-3	TRBD2	18	TRBJ2-6	CASSQVVGGSPGANVLTF	TGCGCCAGCAGCCAAGTGGTCGGGGGGTCCCCTGGGGCCAACGTCCTGACTTTC
-	TRBV5-1	-	18	TRBJ2-7	CASSPGTAGALPLDEQYF	TGCGCCAGCAGCCCAGGGACAGCGGGAGCCCTTCCCTTGGACGAGCAGTACTTC
few	TRBV5-8	-	16	TRBJ2-3	CASSSGTPAATDTQYF	TGTGCCAGCAGCTCCGGGACTCCTGCCGCCACAGATACGCAGTATTTT
-	TRBV19	-	13	TRBJ2-6	CASREVGANVLTF	TGTGCCAGCCGTGAGGTAGGGGCCAACGTCCTGACTTTC
once	TRBV27	TRBD1	14	TRBJ1-2	CASSGQGGPYGYTF	TGTGCCAGCAGCGGACAGGGGGGACCCTATGGCTACACCTTC
-	TRBV4-3	-	15	TRBJ1-1	CASSQVTMGNTEAFF	TGCGCCAGCAGCCAAGTCACTATGGGGAACACTGAAGCTTTCTTT
-	TRBV2	TRBD2	15	TRBJ2-7	CASRLLAGGSYEQYF	TGTGCCAGCCGACTACTGGCGGGGGGCTCCTACGAGCAGTACTTC
once	TRBV7-9	-	14	TRBJ1-5	CASSHNGEGQPQHF	TGTGCCAGCAGCCACAACGGGGAAGGTCAGCCCCAGCATTTT
-	TRBV5-6	-	17	TRBJ1-6	CASSLGAGPLVNSPLHF	TGTGCCAGCAGCTTGGGTGCAGGCCCCCTCGTAAATTCACCCCTCCACTTT
-	TRBV4-1	-	14	TRBJ1-1	CASSQMTVNTEAFF	TGCGCCAGCAGCCAAATGACAGTGAACACTGAAGCTTTCTTT
-	TRBV5-5	-	14	TRBJ2-1	CASSPRGDPNEQFF	TGTGCCAGCAGCCCGCGGGGCGATCCCAATGAGCAGTTCTTC
-	TRBV29-1	TRBD1	12	TRBJ1-2	CSAFRQGYGYTF	TGCAGCGCTTTCAGACAGGGTTATGGCTACACCTTC
-	TRBV25-1	-	14	TRBJ2-1	CASTGGWQYNEQFF	TGTGCCAGCACCGGCGGCTGGCAATACAATGAGCAGTTCTTC
-	TRBV28	TRBD1	14	TRBJ1-1	CASSFDRGRTEAFF	TGTGCCAGCAGTTTCGACAGGGGGCGAACTGAAGCTTTCTTT
-	TRBV27	-	16	TRBJ1-1	CVSSIYSRGTDTEAFF	TGTGTCAGCAGTATCTATTCCAGGGGTACGGACACTGAAGCTTTCTTT
-	TRBV18	-	15	TRBJ2-7	CASSPRQGFSYEQYF	TGTGCCAGCTCACCACGCCAGGGGTTCTCCTACGAGCAGTACTTC
few	TRBV10-1	TRBD2	15	TRBJ2-1	CASSESQRGGREQFF	TGCGCCAGCAGTGAGTCCCAGCGGGGGGGACGGGAGCAGTTCTTC
-	TRBV6-5	TRBD1	15	TRBJ1-2	CASNPDRVSIYGYTF	TGTGCCAGCAACCCCGACAGGGTGTCAATCTATGGCTACACCTTC
-	TRBV9	TRBD1	13	TRBJ2-7	CASSVAGTVEQYF	TGTGCCAGCAGCGTGGCCGGGACAGTCGAGCAGTACTTC
-	TRBV2	-	11	TRBJ1-2	CASPTYLGYTF	TGTGCCAGCCCCACATACCTTGGCTACACCTTC
-	TRBV5-4	TRBD2	16	TRBJ2-3	CASSSDSGGGTDTQYF	TGTGCCAGCAGCTCTGATAGCGGGGGGGGAACAGATACGCAGTATTTT
-	TRBV7-8	-	14	TRBJ2-7	CASSSDRGTYEQYF	TGTGCCAGCAGCTCCGACCGGGGAACCTACGAGCAGTACTTC
-	TRBV2	-	15	TRBJ1-6	CASNLGQSPNSPLHF	TGTGCCAGCAACCTCGGACAGAGCCCTAATTCACCCCTCCACTTT
-	TRBV28	-	14	TRBJ2-1	CASSLQVSYNEQFF	TGTGCCAGCAGTTTACAGGTATCCTACAATGAGCAGTTCTTC
few	TRBV4-1	TRBD2	13	TRBJ2-5	CASSQLAGANNYF	TGCGCCAGCAGCCAACTAGCGGGGGCCAACAATTACTTC
-	TRBV6-1	TRBD1	17	TRBJ2-7	CASSDSIYRDSTYEQYF	TGTGCCAGCAGTGATTCGATATACCGGGACAGCACCTACGAGCAGTACTTC
few	TRBV4-1	TRBD1	13	TRBJ1-2	CASSPGTGSGYTF	TGCGCCAGCAGCCCCGGGACAGGGAGTGGCTACACCTTC
-	TRBV6-6	-	14	TRBJ1-6	CASSYRTDNSPLHF	TGTGCCAGCAGTTACAGGACAGATAATTCACCCCTCCACTTT
-	TRBV7-2	TRBD2	19	TRBJ2-3	CASSFFAVSGGHSTDTQYF	TGTGCCAGCAGCTTCTTCGCTGTTAGCGGGGGGCATAGCACAGATACGCAGTATTTT
few	TRBV5-4	TRBD2	18	TRBJ2-3	CASSLNLAGGLSVDTQYF	TGTGCCAGCAGCTTGAACCTAGCGGGGGGGCTCTCTGTAGATACGCAGTATTTT
-	TRBV7-2	-	15	TRBJ2-5	CASSLAPQGQETQYF	TGTGCCAGCAGCTTAGCGCCCCAGGGTCAAGAGACCCAGTACTTC
-	TRBV5-4	-	11	TRBJ2-1	CASSYTGEQFF	TGTGCCAGCAGCTATACTGGTGAGCAGTTCTTC
-	TRBV15	TRBD1	15	TRBJ2-7	CATSRDRDRGYEQYF	TGTGCCACCAGCAGAGATAGGGACAGGGGCTACGAGCAGTACTTC
-	TRBV5-6	-	11	TRBJ2-7	CASSFSYEQYF	TGTGCCAGCAGCTTCAGCTACGAGCAGTACTTC
-	TRBV5-6	-	15	TRBJ2-5	CASSRTGDSRKTQYF	TGTGCCAGCAGCAGGACCGGGGATTCGAGAAAGACCCAGTACTTC
-	TRBV10-3	-	13	TRBJ2-1	CAISGRDYNEQFF	TGTGCCATCAGTGGGCGGGACTACAATGAGCAGTTCTTC
-	TRBV7-2	-	13	TRBJ2-3	CASSTDSTDTQYF	TGTGCCAGCAGCACCGACTCCACAGATACGCAGTATTTT
-	TRBV11-2	TRBD2	15	TRBJ2-3	CASSLEGGGTDTQYF	TGTGCCAGCAGCTTAGAGGGCGGGGGAACAGATACGCAGTATTTT
-	TRBV27	TRBD1	14	TRBJ1-6	CASRTGTGNSPLHF	TGTGCCAGCAGGACCGGGACAGGGAATTCACCCCTCCACTTT